The 18 T cell receptor beta chains presented below share a single source sample, sequenced in a study of cytotoxic CD8 clonotypes in ibrutinib-treated CLL. Profiled with immunoSEQ multiplex PCR; TCRdb holds only in-frame clones, not every one. Of almost 85,000 clones in the sample, about 82% were seen once. The sequenced sample was PBMCs, obtained before ibrutinib treatment. The receptor set was obtained from a human donor with chronic lymphocytic leukemia.

The chain recombines TRBV4-1 with TRBJ1-3; D is ambiguous. The V and J ends lost 4 bases and 4 bases respectively, with 17 bases between them. Looked up from germline, CDR1 is MGHRA and CDR2 is YSYEKL. There are 16 residues in the CDR3. The CDR3 DNA reads as TGCGCCAGCAGCCCGACGCCGAGGATGGGGGGAAACACCATATATTTT. Amino acid sequence: CASSPTPRMGGNTIYF.

This clone occurred once. The CDR3 DNA sequence: TGTGCCAGCAGTTACGGGACCGCGAGCTCCTACGAGCAGTACTTC. Protein sequence: CASSYGTASSYEQYF. This sequence joins TRBV6-6 and TRBJ2-7; D possibly matches TRBD1 or TRBD2 (5 bases each). The V gene's germline CDR1 is MNHNY and CDR2 SVGAGI (reference sequence). The CDR3 contains 15 residues. The V end lost 2 bases, the J end lost 0 bases, and 11 bases lay between the germline ends.

V and J are TRBV27 and TRBJ1-5; weak D call: TRBD1 (5 bases). The germline V gene encodes CDR1 MNHEY and CDR2 SMNVEV (reference sequence). The length of the CDR3 is 14 residues. Deletions cut 8 bases from V and 4 bases from J, with 15 bases between. CDR3 in DNA: TGTGCCAGCGGACAAATCGAACCAAATCAGCCCCAGCATTTT. As protein: CASGQIEPNQPQHF.

The chain is built from TRBV14 and TRBJ1-3; no clear D gene. V gave up 8 bases and J gave up 1 base, with 3 bases separating them. This CDR3 spans 11 amino acids. Germline CDR1 SGHDN, CDR2 FVKESK. The CDR3 coding sequence is TGTGCCAGCTTATCTGGAAACACCATATATTTT. Translation: CASLSGNTIYF.

This clone was counted many times. The chain combines TRBV5-1 with TRBJ2-7; 7 positions agree with TRBD1. The CDR3 contains 14 residues. The germline V gene has CDR1 SGHRS and CDR2 YFSETQ. V trimming: 4 bases; J trimming: 5 bases; junction bases outside the gene matches: 9. The CDR3 DNA reads TGCGCCAGCAGCGTCTACAGGGGCAAGGACGAGCAGTACTTC. This encodes CASSVYRGKDEQYF.

CDR3 sequence (DNA): TGTGCCAGCAGCCAAGATCTGCTTGGAAACACCATATATTTT. Residues: CASSQDLLGNTIYF. The chain has TRBV4-2 and TRBJ1-3, with no clear D. V lost 0 bases to trimming and J lost 3 bases, with 6 bases between them. CDR1 and CDR2 (germline): LGHNA, YNFKEQ. The CDR3 sequence is 14 residues long.

This rearrangement joins TRBV28 to TRBJ2-7, with D unresolved. This CDR3 is 15 amino acids long. Trimming left V 8 bases short and J 5 bases short, with 22 bases between. Germline-derived CDR1 and CDR2 are MDHEN and SYDVKM. CDR3: CASGVPRSSAHEQYF. The CDR3 coding sequence is TGTGCCAGCGGCGTTCCCCGGTCAAGTGCCCACGAGCAGTACTTC.

This chain links TRBV5-6 with TRBJ2-7; D is possibly TRBD1 or TRBD2 (6 bases each). The CDR3 is 16 residues long. Germline CDR1 SGHDT, CDR2 YYEEEE. V was pared by 4 bases and J by 3 bases, with 20 bases between. CDR3 in amino acids: CASSPRRGGPFYEQYF. The CDR3 DNA reads as TGTGCCAGCAGCCCCCGCCGAGGGGGGCCGTTCTACGAGCAGTACTTC.

The J gene is TRBJ2-3, the V gene TRBV18; D is unresolved. V lost 5 bases to trimming and J lost 3 bases, with 12 bases between them. CDR1 KGHSH and CDR2 LQKENI come from the germline V gene. This CDR3 contains 14 residues. The CDR3 nucleotides are TGTGCCAGCTCATCTTTGGGGTCAACAGATACGCAGTATTTT. This sequence encodes CASSSLGSTDTQYF.

The V call is TRBV27, the J call TRBJ2-3; D is possibly TRBD2 (5 bases). The CDR3 runs to 13 residues. Germline V gives CDR1 MNHEY, CDR2 SMNVEV (reference sequence). V was trimmed by 10 bases and J by 6 bases, leaving 17 bases between them. The CDR3 reads CAIGRAPRDTQYF. CDR3 DNA sequence: TGTGCCATCGGGCGGGCTCCTAGGGATACGCAGTATTTT.

V usage is TRBV10-3 and J usage is TRBJ1-2, with a weak D call TRBD1 (5 bases). Deletions cut 8 bases from V and 4 bases from J, with 8 bases between. CDR1 and CDR2 (germline): ENHRY, SYGVKD. This CDR3 is built from 11 residues. The chain's CDR3 is CAIGDLYGYTF. CDR3 DNA sequence: TGTGCCATCGGGGACCTCTATGGCTACACCTTC.

This sequence joins TRBV9 and TRBJ1-2; D call uncertain. There are 14 residues in the CDR3. Germline values: CDR1 SGDLS, CDR2 YYNGEE. The V and J ends lost 4 bases and 8 bases respectively, with 18 bases between them. CDR3 in amino acids: CASSSERVDNGYTF. Here the CDR3 DNA reads TGTGCCAGCAGCTCAGAAAGGGTGGATAACGGCTACACCTTC.

In nucleotides, the CDR3 is TGTGCCAGCAGCCAAGATCAGAGGGAGGGCGGCTATGAGCAGTTCTTC. As protein: CASSQDQREGGYEQFF. J is TRBJ2-1 and V is TRBV4-2, with 7 bases identical to TRBD2. Trimming at V came to 0 bases and at J to 8 bases, leaving 10 bases not matched to a gene. Germline V lookup: CDR1 LGHNA, CDR2 YNFKEQ. This CDR3 is built from 16 residues.

The gene calls are TRBV15 and TRBJ1-3; tentative D call: TRBD1 (6 bases). Germline CDR1 is LNHNV and CDR2 is YYDKDF (reference sequence). Trimming removed 3 bases from V and 0 bases from J, with 15 bases in between. The CDR3 is made up of 17 amino acids. The CDR3 spells CATSRQWGQVSGNTIYF. CDR3 bases: TGTGCCACCAGCAGGCAATGGGGACAAGTCTCTGGAAACACCATATATTTT. Variable domain in full (rest from reference TRBV15 and TRBJ1-3): DAMVIQNPRYQVTQFGKPVTLSCSQTLNHNVMYWYQQKSSQAPKLLFHYYDKDFNNEADTPDNFQSRRPNTSFCFLDIRSPGLGDTAMYLCATSRQWGQVSGNTIYFGEGSWLTVV.

The CDR3 sequence is CASSQRRDIYEQYF. The CDR3 nucleotides are TGTGCCAGTAGTCAGAGGAGGGACATCTACGAGCAGTACTTC. This chain connects TRBV19 to TRBJ2-7, with D perhaps assigned TRBD1 or TRBD2 (6 bases each). The V gene's germline CDR1 is LNHDA and CDR2 SQIVND (reference sequence). The CDR3 runs to 14 residues. Trimming cost V 5 bases and J 3 bases, with 14 bases left between them. Full variable domain (missing parts from reference TRBV19 and TRBJ2-7): DGGITQSPKYLFRKEGQNVTLSCEQNLNHDAMYWYRQDPGQGLRLIYYSQIVNDFQKGDIAEGYSVSREKKESFPLTVTSAQKNPTAFYLCASSQRRDIYEQYFGPGTRLTVT.

The CDR3 region has the DNA TGTGCCAGCAGTTTGCCCGGGACCCAGTGGGCCAACGTCCTGACTTTC. Amino acids: CASSLPGTQWANVLTF. This chain joins TRBV28 and TRBJ2-6; D is tentatively TRBD1 or TRBD2 (5 bases each). The germline V gene has CDR1 MDHEN and CDR2 SYDVKM. Trimming removed 3 bases from V and 5 bases from J, with 14 bases in between. This CDR3 region has 16 residues.

The J gene is TRBJ2-7, the V gene TRBV4-1, with D possibly being TRBD2 (6 bases). Germline V lookup: CDR1 MGHRA, CDR2 YSYEKL. V was trimmed by 2 bases and J by 6 bases, leaving 17 bases between them. The CDR3 loop spans 15 amino acids. This CDR3 is CASSQRARGLLEQYF. The DNA for the CDR3 is TGCGCCAGCAGCCAACGTGCAAGGGGACTCCTCGAGCAGTACTTC.

The chain couples TRBV6-5 to TRBJ2-1; 7 bases match TRBD1. Looked up from germline, CDR1 is MNHEY and CDR2 is SVGAGI. The CDR3 is made up of 14 amino acids. The J segment lost 7 bases and the V segment lost 2 bases, leaving 5 bases of the junction unmatched. The CDR3 spells CASSYETGLNEQFF. The CDR3 DNA follows: TGTGCCAGCAGTTACGAGACAGGGTTGAATGAGCAGTTCTTC.